These 25 T cell receptor beta chains originate from one sample sequenced in a study of CD8+ T cells in alopecia areata. Sample treatment: oral pan-JAK inhibitor, 5-10 mg twice daily. Following extraction, RNA underwent reverse transcription to cDNA, which served as the sequencing template. The protocol was immunoSEQ multiplex PCR, while the TCRdb copy is restricted to in-frame clones and leaves out a portion. The sample includes some 120,000 clones, under 65% of them seen just once. This material consisted of CD4+ T cells sorted from blood, taken at week 4, from a patient treated with tofacitinib. All receptors come from a human donor with alopecia areata.

This clone was seen only a few times. Here the CDR3 reads CASSPSRTGHEQYF. In DNA form, the CDR3 reads TGTGCCAGCTCACCATCGCGGACAGGGCACGAGCAGTACTTC. The chain recombines TRBV18 with TRBJ2-7, with 8 positions matching TRBD1. Losses at the gene ends were 2 bases for V and 5 bases for J; bases not matched to a gene: 5. The CDR3 loop spans 14 amino acids. In germline, CDR1 is KGHSH, CDR2 LQKENI.

The rearrangement links TRBV29-1 to TRBJ2-1; the D is unclear. Trimming stripped 4 bases from V and 4 bases from J, with 11 bases between. This CDR3 spans 13 amino acids. Germline CDR1 and CDR2: SQVTM and ANQGSEA. The CDR3 protein is CSVVHGVYNEQFF. CDR3 DNA sequence: TGCAGCGTTGTGCATGGGGTTTACAATGAGCAGTTCTTC.

The V call is TRBV25-1, the J call TRBJ2-2; perhaps D is TRBD1 or TRBD2 (5 bases each). Trimming took 3 bases from V and 4 from J, leaving 9 bases between them. Germline V lookup: CDR1 MGHDK, CDR2 SYGVNS. This CDR3 comprises 14 residues. The CDR3 protein is CASSDPGTTGELFF. The CDR3 coding sequence is TGTGCCAGCAGTGACCCTGGGACCACCGGGGAGCTGTTTTTT.

This chain joins TRBV29-1 and TRBJ2-7, with TRBD2 identical over 8 bases. The CDR3 spans 16 residues. With 4 bases clipped from V and 3 bases from J, the junction kept 14 bases outside the gene matches. Germline CDR1 is SQVTM and CDR2 is ANQGSEA. The CDR3 region has the DNA TGCAGCGTTGCCACACCTTTCGGGGCGGGAGGCTACGAGCAGTACTTC. This translates into CSVATPFGAGGYEQYF.

The chain joins TRBV28 to TRBJ2-7; 7 positions match TRBD1. In germline, CDR1 is MDHEN, CDR2 SYDVKM. Losses at the gene ends were 4 bases for V and 2 bases for J; bases not matched to a gene: 5. The CDR3 is 14 residues long. The CDR3 coding sequence is TGTGCCAGCAGTTCGGGACAGATACCCTACGAGCAGTACTTC. It is translated as CASSSGQIPYEQYF.

The chain recombines TRBV15 with TRBJ2-3; 8 bases line up with TRBD1. The junction had 3 bases not matched to a gene; V was cut back by 1 base and J by 3 bases. The CDR3 runs to 15 residues. CDR1 and CDR2 (germline): LNHNV, YYDKDF (reference sequence). The CDR3 region has the DNA TGTGCCACCAGCAGAGGACAGGGGACGACAGATACGCAGTATTTT. Translated, it gives CATSRGQGTTDTQYF.

The CDR3 is CASSLGPLPNTEAFF. The CDR3 coding sequence is TGCGCCAGCAGCTTGGGACCCCTCCCAAACACTGAAGCTTTCTTT. The rearrangement links TRBV5-1 to TRBJ1-1; no clear D. V was trimmed by 0 bases and J by 2 bases, leaving 11 bases between them. Germline CDR1 is SGHRS and CDR2 is YFSETQ. The CDR3 totals 15 residues. Full variable domain (rest looked up from reference TRBV5-1 and TRBJ1-1): KAGVTQTPRYLIKTRGQQVTLSCSPISGHRSVSWYQQTPGQGLQFLFEYFSETQRNKGNFPGRFSGRQFSNSRSEMNVSTLELGDSALYLCASSLGPLPNTEAFFGQGTRLTVV.

V is TRBV27 and J is TRBJ2-7; 12 bases are a match to TRBD2. The junction had 1 base not matched to a gene; V was cut back by 5 bases and J by 2 bases. The length of the CDR3 is 14 residues. CDR1 MNHEY and CDR2 SMNVEV come from the germline V gene (reference sequence). This chain's CDR3 is CASSLAGGPYEQYF. CDR3 nucleotides: TGTGCCAGCAGTCTAGCGGGAGGGCCCTACGAGCAGTACTTC.

There are a few counts of this clone. The chain joins TRBV5-1 to TRBJ2-1; 10 bases agree with TRBD2. The germline V gene encodes CDR1 SGHRS and CDR2 YFSETQ. This CDR3 has 14 amino acids. J was trimmed by 5 bases and V by 3 bases; bases with no gene match: 2. The CDR3 bases are TGCGCCAGCAGCTCCGGACTAGCGGACAATGAGCAGTTCTTC. Protein sequence: CASSSGLADNEQFF.

This clone was seen more than once but under ten times. The CDR3 coding sequence is TGTGCCAGCTCACCGGCTGGGGACACCGGGGAGCTGTTTTTT. Encoded protein: CASSPAGDTGELFF. V gene TRBV18 combines with J gene TRBJ2-2; D ambiguous. V was cut by 3 bases and J by 3 bases, with 8 bases left in between. The CDR3 loop spans 14 amino acids. Germline CDR1 KGHSH, CDR2 LQKENI.

The chain is built from TRBV27 and TRBJ2-1; 11 nucleotides line up with TRBD2. The germline gives CDR1 MNHEY, CDR2 SMNVEV (reference sequence). Germline trimming cut 5 bases from V and 6 bases from J; bases unmatched to any gene: 9. This CDR3 is 16 amino acids long. In DNA form, the CDR3 reads TGTGCCAGCAGTAGCGCTAGCGGGAGGAGAGGCAATGAGCAGTTCTTC. Translating it yields CASSSASGRRGNEQFF.

A note on this clone: Additional DNA sequences in this sample encode the identical CDR3. The chain recombines TRBV7-3 with TRBJ2-2; D uncertain. Germline loops: CDR1 SGHTA, CDR2 FQGTGA. The CDR3 loop spans 11 amino acids. Between the trimmed V and J ends, which lost 5 bases and 5 bases, there was a span of 3 bases. CDR3 amino acids: CASSLTGELFF. The CDR3 nucleotides are TGTGCCAGCAGCCTGACCGGGGAGCTGTTTTTT. The full variable domain, completed using reference TRBV7-3 and TRBJ2-2, is GAGVSQTPSNKVTEKGKYVELRCDPISGHTALYWYRQSLGQGPEFLIYFQGTGAADDSGLPNDRFFAVRPEGSVSTLKIQRTERGDSAVYLCASSLTGELFFGEGSRLTVL.

The genes are TRBV30 and TRBJ2-7, with D perhaps TRBD1 (6 bases). V was cut by 4 bases and J by 5 bases, with 12 bases left in between. Germline V gene sequence: CDR1 GTSNPN, CDR2 SVGIG (reference sequence). This CDR3 region has 12 residues. The CDR3, as DNA: TGTGCCTGGACAGGGGCGGCCCACGAGCAGTACTTC. This sequence encodes CAWTGAAHEQYF. Using reference TRBV30 and TRBJ2-7 for the parts outside the CDR3, the full variable domain is SQTIHQWPATLVQPVGSPLSLECTVEGTSNPNLYWYRQAAGRGLQLLFYSVGIGQISSEVPQNLSASRPQDRQFILSSKKLLLSDSGFYLCAWTGAAHEQYFGPGTRLTVT.

The chain links TRBV5-1 to TRBJ2-1, with D unclear. The CDR3 extends over 15 amino acids. Germline V gene data show CDR1 as SGHRS and CDR2 as YFSETQ. Between the trimmed V and J ends, which lost 3 bases and 2 bases, there was a span of 12 bases. The CDR3 DNA reads as TGCGCCAGCAGCTCCACAGCGATCACCTACAATGAGCAGTTCTTC. It is translated as CASSSTAITYNEQFF.

The chain employs TRBV4-1 and TRBJ2-1; D is possibly TRBD1 (6 bases). The germline CDR1 and CDR2 sequences are MGHRA and YSYEKL. Trimming took 2 bases from V and 0 from J, leaving 8 bases between them. The CDR3 totals 15 residues. CDR3 protein: CASSQPTGSYNEQFF. The CDR3 region has the DNA TGCGCCAGCAGCCAACCGACAGGCTCCTACAATGAGCAGTTCTTC.

V and J are TRBV6-1 and TRBJ2-7, with D possibly TRBD1 on 7 matching bases. The CDR3 consists of 15 residues. The V gene's germline CDR1 is MNHNS and CDR2 SASEGT. V lost 6 bases and J 4 bases, leaving 19 bases between the germline ends. In DNA, the CDR3 is TGTGCCAGCAGGAACCAGGAGGGGGCGAGATACGAGCAGTACTTC. Amino acids: CASRNQEGARYEQYF.

V usage is TRBV7-2 and J usage is TRBJ1-5, with D unresolved. Germline V gene data show CDR1 as SGHTA and CDR2 as FQGNSA. Trimming shortened V by 1 base and J by 8 bases, and 15 bases separated the two germline ends. The CDR3 is 15 amino acids. DNA of the CDR3: TGTGCCAGCAGCTTAGGGAGAGCAGGCCTGGAGCCCCAGCATTTT. It translates to CASSLGRAGLEPQHF.

This clone occurred a few times. The rearrangement uses TRBV7-9 and TRBJ1-6; 11 nucleotides line up with TRBD1. Trimming cost V 7 bases and J 9 bases; bases outside gene matches: 11. The CDR3 sequence is 16 residues long. CDR1 SEHNR and CDR2 FQNEAQ come from the germline V gene (reference sequence). CDR3 in DNA: TGTGCCAGCAACAATCCGGGACAGGGGGATGGTTCACCCCTCCACTTT. Its protein is CASNNPGQGDGSPLHF.

There are a few counts of this clone. The J gene is TRBJ2-5, the V gene TRBV4-2; 8 positions match TRBD2. Trimming took 3 bases from V and 5 from J; bases not matched to a gene: 11. This CDR3 is built from 16 residues. In germline, CDR1 is LGHNA, CDR2 YNFKEQ. The CDR3 DNA reads as TGTGCCAGCAGCCATCTCGGGAGCGGGGGTGACGAGACCCAGTACTTC. It is translated as CASSHLGSGGDETQYF.

As for this clone: Compared with germline, one end of the junction differs, possibly owing to a read error. The V and J genes are TRBV4-2 and TRBJ2-1; TRBD2 matches 9 bases. CDR3 size: 12 residues. Germline CDR1 is LGHNA and CDR2 is YNFKEQ. CDR3 in DNA: TGTGCCAGCAGCCAAGATTTAGCGGGGGTGCTCTTC. It codes for CASSQDLAGVLF.

The chain combines TRBV29-1 with TRBJ2-2; 12 bases map to TRBD2. The trim removed 5 bases at V and 5 bases at J, leaving 0 bases unmatched. This CDR3 has 13 amino acids. Germline CDR1 reads SQVTM; CDR2 reads ANQGSEA. The CDR3 DNA reads as TGCAGCGTTACTAGCGGGAGGACCGGGGAGCTGTTTTTT. As protein: CSVTSGRTGELFF.

This rearrangement joins TRBV18 to TRBJ2-7; 7 bases agree with TRBD1. J was trimmed by 3 bases and V by 4 bases; bases with no gene match: 6. This CDR3 contains 14 residues. The germline V gene encodes CDR1 KGHSH and CDR2 LQKENI. The CDR3 here is CASSLGGTDYEQYF. The CDR3 DNA reads TGTGCCAGCTCACTAGGTGGGACAGACTACGAGCAGTACTTC.

This rearrangement joins TRBV30 to TRBJ1-1; D is unresolved. Trimming shortened V by 2 bases and J by 10 bases, and 14 bases separated the two germline ends. This CDR3 has 12 residues. Germline V gives CDR1 GTSNPN, CDR2 SVGIG (reference sequence). The CDR3, as DNA: TGTGCCTGGAGTTTTATGGGTATAGGAGCTTTCTTT. Protein: CAWSFMGIGAFF.

About this clone: The sample holds other DNA sequences that translate to the same CDR3. The V gene is TRBV29-1, the J gene TRBJ2-5, with 9 nucleotides matching TRBD1. The ends lost 5 bases at V and 5 bases at J; junction bases unmatched: 6. The CDR3 is 13 residues long. Germline CDR1 SQVTM, CDR2 ANQGSEA. CDR3 nucleotides: TGCAGCGTTATACAGGGGGCAGGGGAGACCCAGTACTTC. Amino acid sequence: CSVIQGAGETQYF.

The rearrangement uses TRBV14 and TRBJ1-1; D gene unclear. Germline V CDR1 and CDR2: SGHDN, FVKESK. This CDR3 has 13 amino acids. V was pared by 5 bases and J by 8 bases, with 15 bases between. The CDR3 DNA follows: TGTGCCAGCAGCGAGTGGGTGGGATCGGAAGCTTTCTTT. This gives the protein CASSEWVGSEAFF.